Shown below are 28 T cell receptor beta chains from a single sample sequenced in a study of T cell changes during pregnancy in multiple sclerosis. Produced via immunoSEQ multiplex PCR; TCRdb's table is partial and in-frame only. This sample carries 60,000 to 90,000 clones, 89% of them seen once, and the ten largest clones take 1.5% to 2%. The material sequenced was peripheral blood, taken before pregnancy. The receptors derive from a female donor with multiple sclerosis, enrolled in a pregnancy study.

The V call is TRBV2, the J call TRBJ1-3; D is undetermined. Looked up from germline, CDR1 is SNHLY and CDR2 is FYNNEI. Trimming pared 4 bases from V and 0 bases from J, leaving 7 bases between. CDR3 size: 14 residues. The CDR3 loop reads CASSASFSGNTIYF. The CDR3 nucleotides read TGTGCCAGCAGTGCGTCTTTCTCTGGAAACACCATATATTTT.

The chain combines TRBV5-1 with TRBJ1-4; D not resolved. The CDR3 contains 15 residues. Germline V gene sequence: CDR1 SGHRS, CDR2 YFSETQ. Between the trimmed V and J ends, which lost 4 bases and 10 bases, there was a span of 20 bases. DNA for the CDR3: TGCGCCAGCAGCCCCGGGGAGGGCGGGTTTTTAAAACTGTTTTTT. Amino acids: CASSPGEGGFLKLFF.

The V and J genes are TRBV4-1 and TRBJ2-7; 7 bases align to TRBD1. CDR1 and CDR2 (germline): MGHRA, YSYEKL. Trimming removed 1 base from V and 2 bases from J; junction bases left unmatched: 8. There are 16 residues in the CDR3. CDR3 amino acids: CASSQGTAGGAYEQYF. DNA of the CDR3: TGCGCCAGCAGCCAAGGAACGGCAGGGGGAGCCTACGAGCAGTACTTC.

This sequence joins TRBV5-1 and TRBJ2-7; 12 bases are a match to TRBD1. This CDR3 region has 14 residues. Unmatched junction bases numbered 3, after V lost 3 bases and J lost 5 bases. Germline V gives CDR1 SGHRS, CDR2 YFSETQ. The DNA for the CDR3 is TGCGCCAGCAGCTCGGGACAGGGGGCGGACGAGCAGTACTTC. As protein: CASSSGQGADEQYF. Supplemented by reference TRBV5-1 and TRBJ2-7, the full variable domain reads KAGVTQTPRYLIKTRGQQVTLSCSPISGHRSVSWYQQTPGQGLQFLFEYFSETQRNKGNFPGRFSGRQFSNSRSEMNVSTLELGDSALYLCASSSGQGADEQYFGPGTRLTVT.

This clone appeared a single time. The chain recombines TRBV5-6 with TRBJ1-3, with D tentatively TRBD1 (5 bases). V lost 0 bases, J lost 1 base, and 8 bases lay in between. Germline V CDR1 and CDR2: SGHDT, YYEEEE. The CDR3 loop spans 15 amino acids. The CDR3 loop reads CASSLDWTSGNTIYF. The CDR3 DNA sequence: TGTGCCAGCAGCTTGGACTGGACATCTGGAAACACCATATATTTT.

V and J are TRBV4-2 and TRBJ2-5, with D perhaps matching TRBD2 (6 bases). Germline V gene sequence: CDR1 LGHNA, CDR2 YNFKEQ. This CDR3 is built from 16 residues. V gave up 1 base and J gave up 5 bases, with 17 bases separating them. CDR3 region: CASSQVHGGAGETQYF. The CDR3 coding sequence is TGTGCCAGCAGCCAAGTCCACGGAGGGGCAGGGGAGACCCAGTACTTC.

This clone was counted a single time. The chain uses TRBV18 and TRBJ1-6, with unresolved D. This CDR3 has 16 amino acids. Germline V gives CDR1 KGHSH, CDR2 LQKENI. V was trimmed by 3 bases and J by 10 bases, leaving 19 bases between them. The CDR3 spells CASSPEAAGGGSPLHF. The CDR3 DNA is TGTGCCAGCTCACCGGAGGCGGCGGGAGGCGGATCACCCCTCCACTTT.

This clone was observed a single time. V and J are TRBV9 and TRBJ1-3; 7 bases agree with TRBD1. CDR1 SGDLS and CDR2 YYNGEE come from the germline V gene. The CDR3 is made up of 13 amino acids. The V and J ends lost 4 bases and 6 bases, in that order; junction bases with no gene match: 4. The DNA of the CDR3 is TGTGCCAGCAGCACACAGGGGAAAAACACCATATATTTT. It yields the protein CASSTQGKNTIYF.

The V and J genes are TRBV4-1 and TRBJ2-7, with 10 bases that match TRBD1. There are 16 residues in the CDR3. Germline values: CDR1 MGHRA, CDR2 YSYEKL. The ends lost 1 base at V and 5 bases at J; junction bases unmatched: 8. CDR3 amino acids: CASSQASRGQGDEQYF. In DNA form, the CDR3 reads TGCGCCAGCAGCCAAGCCTCCCGAGGACAGGGGGACGAGCAGTACTTC.

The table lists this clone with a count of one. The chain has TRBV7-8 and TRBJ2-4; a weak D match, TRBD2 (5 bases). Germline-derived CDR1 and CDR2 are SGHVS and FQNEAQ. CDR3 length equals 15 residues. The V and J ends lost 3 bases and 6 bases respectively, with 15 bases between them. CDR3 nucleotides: TGTGCCAGCAGCTTTGGTTGGGGAGAGGGAAACATTCAGTACTTC. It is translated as CASSFGWGEGNIQYF. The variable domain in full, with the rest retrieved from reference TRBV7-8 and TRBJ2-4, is GAGVSQSPRYKVAKRGQDVALRCDPISGHVSLFWYQQALGQGPEFLTYFQNEAQLDKSGLPSDRFFAERPEGSVSTLKIQRTQQEDSAVYLCASSFGWGEGNIQYFGAGTRLSVL.

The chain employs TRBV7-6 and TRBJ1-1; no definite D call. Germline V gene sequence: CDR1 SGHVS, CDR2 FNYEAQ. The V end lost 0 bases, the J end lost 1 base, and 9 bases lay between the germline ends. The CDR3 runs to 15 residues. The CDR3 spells CASSLARAPNTEAFF. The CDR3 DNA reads TGTGCCAGCAGCTTAGCGCGGGCACCGAACACTGAAGCTTTCTTT.

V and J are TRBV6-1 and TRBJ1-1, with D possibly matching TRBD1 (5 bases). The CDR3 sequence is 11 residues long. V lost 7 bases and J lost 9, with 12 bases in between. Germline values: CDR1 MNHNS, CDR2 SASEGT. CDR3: CASTWGVQAFF. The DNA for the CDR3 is TGTGCCAGCACATGGGGGGTTCAAGCTTTCTTT.

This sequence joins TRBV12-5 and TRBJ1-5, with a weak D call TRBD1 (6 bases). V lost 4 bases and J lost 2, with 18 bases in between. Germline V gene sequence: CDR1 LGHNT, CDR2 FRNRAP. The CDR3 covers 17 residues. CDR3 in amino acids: CASGSNSQGYRNQPQHF. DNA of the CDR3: TGTGCTAGTGGTTCCAACTCGCAGGGGTACCGCAATCAGCCCCAGCATTTT.

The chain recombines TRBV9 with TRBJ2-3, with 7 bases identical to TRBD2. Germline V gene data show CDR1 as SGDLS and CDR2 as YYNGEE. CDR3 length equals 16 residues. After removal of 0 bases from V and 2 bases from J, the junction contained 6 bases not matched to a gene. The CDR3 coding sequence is TGTGCCAGCAGCGTAGGACTAGCTTTTGCCACAGATACGCAGTATTTT. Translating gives CASSVGLAFATDTQYF.

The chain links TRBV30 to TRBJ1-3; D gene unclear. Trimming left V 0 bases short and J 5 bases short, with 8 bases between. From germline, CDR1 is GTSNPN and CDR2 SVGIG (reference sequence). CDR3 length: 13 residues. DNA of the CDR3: TGTGCCTGGAGTGTACATCGCCGAAACACCATATATTTT. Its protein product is CAWSVHRRNTIYF.

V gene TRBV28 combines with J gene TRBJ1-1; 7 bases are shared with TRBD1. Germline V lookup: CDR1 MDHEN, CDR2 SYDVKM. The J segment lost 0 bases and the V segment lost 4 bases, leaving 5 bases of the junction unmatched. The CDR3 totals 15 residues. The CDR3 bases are TGTGCCAGCAGTTGGGGGACAGCGATGAACACTGAAGCTTTCTTT. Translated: CASSWGTAMNTEAFF.

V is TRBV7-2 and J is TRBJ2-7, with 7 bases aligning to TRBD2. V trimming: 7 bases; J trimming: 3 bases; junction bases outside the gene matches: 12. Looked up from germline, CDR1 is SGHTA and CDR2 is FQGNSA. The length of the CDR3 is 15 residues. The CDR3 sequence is CASTRTSRGNYEQYF. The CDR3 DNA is TGTGCCAGCACCCGGACTAGTCGTGGGAACTACGAGCAGTACTTC. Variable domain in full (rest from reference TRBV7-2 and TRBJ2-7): GAGVSQSPSNKVTEKGKDVELRCDPISGHTALYWYRQSLGQGLEFLIYFQGNSAPDKSGLPSDRFSAERTGGSVSTLTIQRTQQEDSAVYLCASTRTSRGNYEQYFGPGTRLTVT.

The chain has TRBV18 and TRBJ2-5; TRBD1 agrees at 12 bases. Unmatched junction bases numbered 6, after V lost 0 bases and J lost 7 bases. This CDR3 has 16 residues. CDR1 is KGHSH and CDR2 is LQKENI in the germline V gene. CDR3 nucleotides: TGTGCCAGCTCACCACCGGGACAGGGGGCCTTGGGGACCCAGTACTTC. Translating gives CASSPPGQGALGTQYF.

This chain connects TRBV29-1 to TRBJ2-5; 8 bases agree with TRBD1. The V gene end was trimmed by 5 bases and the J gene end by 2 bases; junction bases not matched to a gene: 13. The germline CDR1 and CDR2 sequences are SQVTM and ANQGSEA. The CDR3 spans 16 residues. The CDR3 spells CSVFPWTGRAQETQYF. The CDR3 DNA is TGCAGCGTTTTCCCTTGGACAGGGCGGGCGCAAGAGACCCAGTACTTC.

The CDR3 region is CASSFPSGRSTDTQYF. CDR3 bases: TGTGCCAGCAGTTTCCCTAGCGGGCGATCCACAGATACGCAGTATTTT. The chain carries TRBV28 and TRBJ2-3; 8 positions agree with TRBD2. Losses at the gene ends were 3 bases for V and 2 bases for J; bases not matched to a gene: 7. The CDR3 spans 16 residues. Germline-derived CDR1 and CDR2 are MDHEN and SYDVKM.

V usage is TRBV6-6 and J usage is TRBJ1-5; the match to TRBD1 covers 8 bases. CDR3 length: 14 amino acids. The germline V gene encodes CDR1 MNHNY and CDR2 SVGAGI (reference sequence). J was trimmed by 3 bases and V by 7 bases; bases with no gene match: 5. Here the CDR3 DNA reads TGTGCCAGCAACACAGGGGGTGTCAATCAGCCCCAGCATTTT. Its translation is CASNTGGVNQPQHF.

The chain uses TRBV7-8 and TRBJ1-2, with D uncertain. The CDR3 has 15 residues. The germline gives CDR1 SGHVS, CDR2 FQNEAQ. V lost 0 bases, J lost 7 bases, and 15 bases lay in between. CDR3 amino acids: CASSLAPTRGGGYTF. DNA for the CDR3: TGTGCCAGCAGCTTAGCCCCAACCCGAGGAGGTGGCTACACCTTC.

Here the CDR3 DNA reads TGTGCCAGCAGCTTACAATATGGGGGGGCCCAAGAGACCCAGTACTTC. Translating it yields CASSLQYGGAQETQYF. This chain links TRBV5-6 with TRBJ2-5, with D possibly TRBD2 on 7 matching bases. The V gene's germline CDR1 is SGHDT and CDR2 YYEEEE. Trimming removed 2 bases at V and 1 base at J, with 15 bases between. The length of the CDR3 is 16 residues.

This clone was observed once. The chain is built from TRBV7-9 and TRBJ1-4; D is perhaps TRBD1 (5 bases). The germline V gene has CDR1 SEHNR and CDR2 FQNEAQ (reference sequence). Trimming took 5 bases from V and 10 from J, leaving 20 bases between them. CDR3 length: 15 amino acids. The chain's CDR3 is CASSASTGGEGKLFF. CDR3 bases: TGTGCCAGCAGCGCGTCCACAGGAGGGGAGGGAAAACTGTTTTTT.

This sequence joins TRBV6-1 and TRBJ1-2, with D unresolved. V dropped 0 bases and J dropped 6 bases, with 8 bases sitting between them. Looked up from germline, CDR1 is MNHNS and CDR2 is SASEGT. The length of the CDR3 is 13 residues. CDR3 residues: CASSEAEVHGYTF. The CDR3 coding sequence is TGTGCCAGCAGTGAAGCGGAGGTTCATGGCTACACCTTC.

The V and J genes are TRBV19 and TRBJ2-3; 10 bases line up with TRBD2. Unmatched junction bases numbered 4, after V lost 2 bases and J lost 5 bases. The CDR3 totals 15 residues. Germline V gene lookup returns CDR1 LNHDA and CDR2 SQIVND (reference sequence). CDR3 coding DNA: TGTGCCAGTAGTATAACTAGCGGGGTGCAAGATACGCAGTATTTT. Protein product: CASSITSGVQDTQYF.

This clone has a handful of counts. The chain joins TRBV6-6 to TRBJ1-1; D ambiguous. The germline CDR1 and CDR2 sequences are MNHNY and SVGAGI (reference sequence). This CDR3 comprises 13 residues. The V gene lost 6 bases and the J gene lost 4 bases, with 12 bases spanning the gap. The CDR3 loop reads CASSRGRSTEAFF. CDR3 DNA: TGTGCCAGCAGCCGGGGAAGGAGCACTGAAGCTTTCTTT.

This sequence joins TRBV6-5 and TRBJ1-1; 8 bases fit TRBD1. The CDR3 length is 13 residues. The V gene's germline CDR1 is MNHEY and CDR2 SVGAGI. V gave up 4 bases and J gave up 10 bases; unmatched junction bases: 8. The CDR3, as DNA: TGTGCCAGCAGTTCTTCCAGGGGGCGAGGAGCTTTCTTT. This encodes CASSSSRGRGAFF.